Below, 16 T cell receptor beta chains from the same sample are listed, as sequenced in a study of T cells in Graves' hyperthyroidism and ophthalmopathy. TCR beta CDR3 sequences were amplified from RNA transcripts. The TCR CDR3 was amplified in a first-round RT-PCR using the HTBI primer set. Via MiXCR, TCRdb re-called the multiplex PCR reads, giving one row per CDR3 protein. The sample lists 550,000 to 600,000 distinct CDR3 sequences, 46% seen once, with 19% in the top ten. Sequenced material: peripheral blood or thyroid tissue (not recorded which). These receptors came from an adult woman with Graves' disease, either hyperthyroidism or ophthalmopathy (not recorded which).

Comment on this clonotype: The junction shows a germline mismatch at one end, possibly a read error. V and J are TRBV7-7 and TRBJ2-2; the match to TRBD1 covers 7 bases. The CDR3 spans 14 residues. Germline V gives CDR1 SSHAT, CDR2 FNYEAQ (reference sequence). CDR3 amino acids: CASSLFTGAGELFF. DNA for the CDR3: TGTGCTAGCAGCTTATTTACAGGGGCCGGGGAGCTGTTTTTT.

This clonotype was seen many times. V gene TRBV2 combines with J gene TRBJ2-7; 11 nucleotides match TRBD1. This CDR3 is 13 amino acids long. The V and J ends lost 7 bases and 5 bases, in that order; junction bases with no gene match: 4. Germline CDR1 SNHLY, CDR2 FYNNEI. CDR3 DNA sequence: TGTGCCAGCAATGGACAGGGGGCCCACGAGCAGTACTTC. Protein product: CASNGQGAHEQYF.

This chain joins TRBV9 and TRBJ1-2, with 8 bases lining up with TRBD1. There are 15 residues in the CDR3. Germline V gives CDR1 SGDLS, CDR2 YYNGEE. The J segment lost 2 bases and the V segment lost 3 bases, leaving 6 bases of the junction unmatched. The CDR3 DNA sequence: TGTGCCAGCAGCGGCGCAGGGACAGGCAACTATGGCTACACCTTC. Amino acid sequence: CASSGAGTGNYGYTF.

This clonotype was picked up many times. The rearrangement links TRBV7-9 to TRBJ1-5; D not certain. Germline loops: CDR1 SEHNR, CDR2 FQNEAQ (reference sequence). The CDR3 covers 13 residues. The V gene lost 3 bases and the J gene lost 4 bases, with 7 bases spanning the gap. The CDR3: CASSFTSNQPQHF. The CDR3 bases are TGTGCCAGCAGCTTCACAAGTAATCAGCCCCAGCATTTT.

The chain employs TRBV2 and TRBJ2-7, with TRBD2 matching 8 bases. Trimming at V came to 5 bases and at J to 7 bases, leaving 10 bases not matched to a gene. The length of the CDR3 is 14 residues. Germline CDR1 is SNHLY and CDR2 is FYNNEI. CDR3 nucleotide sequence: TGTGCCAGCAGTCCCCGCGGGAGGCGCCAAGAGCAGTACTTC. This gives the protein CASSPRGRRQEQYF.

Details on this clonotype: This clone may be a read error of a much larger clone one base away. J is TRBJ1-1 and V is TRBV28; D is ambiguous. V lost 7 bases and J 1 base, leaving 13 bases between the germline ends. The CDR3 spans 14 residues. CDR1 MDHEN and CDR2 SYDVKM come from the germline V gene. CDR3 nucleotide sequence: TGTGCCAGCACTCTTCCTTCCGCGAACACTGAAGCTTTCTTT. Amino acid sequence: CASTLPSANTEAFF.

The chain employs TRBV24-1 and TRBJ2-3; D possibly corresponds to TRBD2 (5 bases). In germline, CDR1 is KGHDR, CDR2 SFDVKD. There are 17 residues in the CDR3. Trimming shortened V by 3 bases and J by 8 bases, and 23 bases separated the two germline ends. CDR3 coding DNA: TGTGCCACCAGTGATGCCAAGTTGCGGCCCCCACTAGGTACGCAGTATTTT. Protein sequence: CATSDAKLRPPLGTQYF.

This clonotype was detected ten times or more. This CDR3 is CATRWGVEQYF. The CDR3 bases are TGTGCCACACGTTGGGGAGTAGAGCAGTACTTC. The rearrangement uses TRBV2 and TRBJ2-7; D possibly corresponds to TRBD2 (5 bases). The V end was cut by 10 bases, the J end by 7 bases, with 14 bases between. Germline V gene sequence: CDR1 SNHLY, CDR2 FYNNEI. The CDR3 is 11 amino acids.

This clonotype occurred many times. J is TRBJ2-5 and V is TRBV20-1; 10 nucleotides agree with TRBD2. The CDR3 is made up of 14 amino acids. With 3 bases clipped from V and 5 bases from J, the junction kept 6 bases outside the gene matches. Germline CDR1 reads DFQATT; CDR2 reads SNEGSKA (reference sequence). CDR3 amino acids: CSASYLAGVETQYF. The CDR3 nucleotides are TGCAGTGCTAGTTACCTAGCGGGAGTGGAGACCCAGTACTTC.

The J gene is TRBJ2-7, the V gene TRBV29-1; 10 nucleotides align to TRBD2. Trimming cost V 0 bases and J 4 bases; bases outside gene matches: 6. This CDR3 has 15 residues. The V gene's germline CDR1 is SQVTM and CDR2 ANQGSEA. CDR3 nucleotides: TGCAGCGTTGAAGATCCCGCTAGCGGGAGATACGAGCAGTACTTC. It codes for CSVEDPASGRYEQYF.

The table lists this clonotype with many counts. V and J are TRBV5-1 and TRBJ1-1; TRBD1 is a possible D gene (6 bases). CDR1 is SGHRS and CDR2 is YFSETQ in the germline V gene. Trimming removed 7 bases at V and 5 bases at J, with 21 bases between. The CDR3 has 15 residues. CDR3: CASSPGGRGRTEAFF. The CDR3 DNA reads TGCGCCAGCTCCCCGGGCGGCAGGGGAAGGACTGAAGCTTTCTTT.

The CDR3 DNA reads as TGTGCCAGCAGCTTCGAGGCGGCCGGGGAGCTGTTTTTT. Translating it yields CASSFEAAGELFF. The chain combines TRBV7-9 with TRBJ2-2, with unresolved D. Germline V lookup: CDR1 SEHNR, CDR2 FQNEAQ (reference sequence). Trimming stripped 3 bases from V and 6 bases from J, with 8 bases between. The CDR3 totals 13 residues.

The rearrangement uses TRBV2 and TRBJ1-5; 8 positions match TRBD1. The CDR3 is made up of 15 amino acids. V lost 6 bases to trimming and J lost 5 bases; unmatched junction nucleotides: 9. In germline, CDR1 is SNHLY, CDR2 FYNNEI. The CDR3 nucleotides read TGTGCCAGCAGGGACCGGGACAGGACGTATCAGCCCCAGCATTTT. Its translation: CASRDRDRTYQPQHF.

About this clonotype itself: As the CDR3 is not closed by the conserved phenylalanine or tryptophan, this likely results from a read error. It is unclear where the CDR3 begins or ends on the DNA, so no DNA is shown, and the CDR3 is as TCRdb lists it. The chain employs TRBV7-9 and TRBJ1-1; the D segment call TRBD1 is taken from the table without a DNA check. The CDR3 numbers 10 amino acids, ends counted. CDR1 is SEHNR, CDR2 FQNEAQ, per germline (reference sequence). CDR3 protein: CASSPRQAFY.

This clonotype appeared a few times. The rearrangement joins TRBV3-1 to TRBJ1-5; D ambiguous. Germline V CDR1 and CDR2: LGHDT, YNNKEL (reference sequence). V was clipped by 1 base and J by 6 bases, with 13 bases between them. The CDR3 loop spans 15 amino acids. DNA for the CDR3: TGTGCCAGCAGCCAAGTCGGGCAGGTTCCTCAGCCCCAGCATTTT. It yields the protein CASSQVGQVPQPQHF.

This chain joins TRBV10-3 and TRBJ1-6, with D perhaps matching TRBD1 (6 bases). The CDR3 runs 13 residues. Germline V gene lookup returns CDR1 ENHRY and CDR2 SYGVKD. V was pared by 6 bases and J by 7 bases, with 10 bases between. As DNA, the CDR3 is TGTGCCATCAGGGACAGCAGAAATTCACCCCTCCACTTT. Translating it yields CAIRDSRNSPLHF.